This TCR beta chain came from a study of post-analysis software for immune sequencing data. Germline CDR1 and CDR2: SQVTM and ANQGSEA. The CDR3 sequence is 15 residues long. Trimming cost V 7 bases and J 2 bases; bases outside gene matches: 7. Ten or more counts support this clonotype. The antigen remains undetermined. Each TCR beta cDNA library carried unique molecular identifiers. Some 500,000 cDNA molecules were recovered from an input of roughly 0.85 to 10 million T cells. TCRdb analysed the PCR reads with MiXCR anew, one entry per CDR3 protein. In the table there are about 200,000 distinct CDR3 sequences, 25% to 35% of which are singletons. Study-level findings and limits: In multiple sclerosis, normalized Chao1 diversity was significantly below that of controls. In patients, TRBV5-6, TRBV5-1 and TRBV20-1 belonged to five TRBV segments found more frequently than in controls.

The chain combines TRBV29-1 with TRBJ2-3, with TRBD2 matching over 12 bases. Source material: blood. This receptor was obtained from a girl aged 2 to 17 with multiple sclerosis. The chain's CDR3 is CSAETSGSATDTQYF. The CDR3 DNA is TGCAGCGCCGAGACTAGCGGGAGTGCCACAGATACGCAGTATTTT.